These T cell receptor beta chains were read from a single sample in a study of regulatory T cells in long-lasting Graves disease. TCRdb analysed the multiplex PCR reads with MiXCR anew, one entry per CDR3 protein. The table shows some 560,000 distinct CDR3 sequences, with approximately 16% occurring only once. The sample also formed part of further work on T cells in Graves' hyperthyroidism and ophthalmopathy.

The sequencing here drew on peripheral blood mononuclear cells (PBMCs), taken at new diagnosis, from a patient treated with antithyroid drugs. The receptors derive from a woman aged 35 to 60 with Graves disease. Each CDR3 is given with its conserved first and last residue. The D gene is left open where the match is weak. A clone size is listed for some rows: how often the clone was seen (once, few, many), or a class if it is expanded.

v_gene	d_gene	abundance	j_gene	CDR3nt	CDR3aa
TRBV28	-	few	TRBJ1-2	TGTGCCAGCAGGGAGCAGACAGTAAGCTATGGCTACACCTTC	CASREQTVSYGYTF
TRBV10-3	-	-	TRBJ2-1	TGTGCCATCAGTGAGTCCAAAGGGAACAATGAGCAGTTCTTC	CAISESKGNNEQFF
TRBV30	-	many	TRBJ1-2	TGTGCCTGGAGTCCGGGGCAGGGCCTTGGCTACACCTTC	CAWSPGQGLGYTF
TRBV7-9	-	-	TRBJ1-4	TGTGCCAGCAGCCCCAACAAGGGGGGTAATGAAAAACTGTTTTTT	CASSPNKGGNEKLFF
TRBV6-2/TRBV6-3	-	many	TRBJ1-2	TGTGCCAGCAGCCCCTTACTGGACAGCACTAACTATGGCTACACCTTC	CASSPLLDSTNYGYTF
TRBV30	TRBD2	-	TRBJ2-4	TGTGCCTGGAGCGTCGGGGGGGCGGCAAACATTCAGTACTTC	CAWSVGGAANIQYF
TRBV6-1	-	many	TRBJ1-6	TGTGCCAGCAGTCGGCGGGGGACCTTGACAACAAATTCACCCCTCCACTTT	CASSRRGTLTTNSPLHF
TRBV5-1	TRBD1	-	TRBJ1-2	TGCGCCAGCAGCCCGGGACAGGGTGCTGGCTACACCTTC	CASSPGQGAGYTF
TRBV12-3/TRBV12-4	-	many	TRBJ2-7	TGTGCCAGCAGTTTATGGCAGGGAGCATCCTACGAGCAGTACTTC	CASSLWQGASYEQYF
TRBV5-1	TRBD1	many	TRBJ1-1	TGCGCCAGCAGCTATCAGGGGGAGATGAACACTGAAGCTTTCTTT	CASSYQGEMNTEAFF
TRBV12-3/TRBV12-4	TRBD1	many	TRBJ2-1	TGTGCCAGCAGTGACAGGGGGGGTTACAATGAGCAGTTCTTC	CASSDRGGYNEQFF
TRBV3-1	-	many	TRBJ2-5	TGTGCCAGCAGCCTGAATTTGGCCCAAGAGACCCAGTACTTC	CASSLNLAQETQYF
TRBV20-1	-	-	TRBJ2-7	TGCAGTGCTACCGGGACGGAGGGCTACTACGAGCAGTACTTC	CSATGTEGYYEQYF
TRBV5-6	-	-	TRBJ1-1	TGTGCCAGCACCACCCCGAGGAACACTGAAGCTTTCTTT	CASTTPRNTEAFF
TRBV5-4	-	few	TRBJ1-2	TGTGCCTTTTTGGGGGCTAACTATGGCTACACCTTC	CAFLGANYGYTF
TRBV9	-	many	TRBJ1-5	TGTGCCAGCAGCGTAGACATCCGCCGGGACACGGTTGATCAGCCCCAGCATTTT	CASSVDIRRDTVDQPQHF
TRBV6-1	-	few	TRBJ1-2	TGTGCCAGCACCTTAGGGATATCCCTTAACTATGGCTACACCTTC	CASTLGISLNYGYTF
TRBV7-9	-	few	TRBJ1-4	TGTGCCAGCCGAATGGATGGGGGGGGTGAAAAACTGTTTTTT	CASRMDGGGEKLFF
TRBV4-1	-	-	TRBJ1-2	TGCGCCAGCAGCCAATCAATCGGCCGCTATGGCTACACCTTC	CASSQSIGRYGYTF
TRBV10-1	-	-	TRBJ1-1	TGCGCCAGCAGTGAGTCGAGGACGGTGAACACTGAAGCTTTCTTT	CASSESRTVNTEAFF
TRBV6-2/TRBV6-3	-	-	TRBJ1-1	TGTGCCAGCTCGTATATGTGGACTGAAGCTTTCTTT	CASSYMWTEAFF
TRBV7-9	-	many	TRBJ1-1	TGTGCCAGCAGACCCCCAGTGAACACTGAAGCTTTCTTT	CASRPPVNTEAFF
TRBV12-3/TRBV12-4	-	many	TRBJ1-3	TGTGCCAGCAGTTTCGGTGCCAGGGGCTCTGGAAACACCATATATTTT	CASSFGARGSGNTIYF
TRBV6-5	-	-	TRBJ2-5	TGTGCCAGCAGTTTCCGACCGTGGGGGTCCCAGTACTTC	CASSFRPWGSQYF
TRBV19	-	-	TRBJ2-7	TGTGCCAGTAGTCCAACAGGTTTTCTCGGTACGGTCTGCGAGCAGTACTTC	CASSPTGFLGTVCEQYF
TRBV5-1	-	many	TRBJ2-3	TGCGCCAGCAGCCGAGGTAACATCTTCGACCAGTATTTT	CASSRGNIFDQYF
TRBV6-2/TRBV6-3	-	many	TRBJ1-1	TGTGCCAGCAGTGAATCCCGGAGGGGGATGAACACTGAAGCTTTCTTT	CASSESRRGMNTEAFF
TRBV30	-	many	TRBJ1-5	TGTGCCTGGAGAGGGGGAAGTAATCAGCCCCAGCATTTT	CAWRGGSNQPQHF
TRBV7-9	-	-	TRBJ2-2	TGTGCCAGCAGCTTAGCGCAGACAATTGCCGGGGAGCTGTTTTTT	CASSLAQTIAGELFF
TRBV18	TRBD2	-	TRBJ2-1	TGTGCCAGCTCACACGGAGGAACTAGCGGATACAATGAGCAGTTCTTC	CASSHGGTSGYNEQFF
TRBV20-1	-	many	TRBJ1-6	TGCAGTGCTAGATGGGAGAGTAGCAATTCACCCCTCCACTTT	CSARWESSNSPLHF
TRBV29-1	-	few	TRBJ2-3	TGCAGTACCTCCGACGGCACAGATACGCAGTATTTT	CSTSDGTDTQYF
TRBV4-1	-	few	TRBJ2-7	TGCGCCAGCAGCTCATCCATCGGTTTGGGGTACTACGAGCAGTACTTC	CASSSSIGLGYYEQYF
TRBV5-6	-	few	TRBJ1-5	TGTGCCAGCAGCCAGGAGGGGTACAATCAGCCCCAGCATTTT	CASSQEGYNQPQHF
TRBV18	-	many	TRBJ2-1	TGTGCCAGCTCACTACCGCGCGCGCTTTCCTACAATGAGCAGTTCTTC	CASSLPRALSYNEQFF
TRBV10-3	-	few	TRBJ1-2	TGTGCCATCAGTGAAGACACAGCCTATGGCTACACCTTC	CAISEDTAYGYTF
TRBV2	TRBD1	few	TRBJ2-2	TGTGCCAGCAGTGGCACAGGGGCCGGGGAGCTGTTTTTT	CASSGTGAGELFF
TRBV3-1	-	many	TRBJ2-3	TGTGCCAGCAGCTCGAACAGGGGGGGAGCAGATACGCAGTATTTT	CASSSNRGGADTQYF
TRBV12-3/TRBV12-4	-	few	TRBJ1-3	TGTGCCAGCAGTTTATGGGTACAGGGAAACACCATATATTTT	CASSLWVQGNTIYF
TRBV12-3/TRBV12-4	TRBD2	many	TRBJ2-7	TGTGCCAGCAGTCTCAGGACTAGAATCTACGAGCAGTACTTC	CASSLRTRIYEQYF
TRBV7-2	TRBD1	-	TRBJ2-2	TGTGCCAGCAGCTTAGACTCAGGGGGCGGCACCGGGGAGCTGTTTTTT	CASSLDSGGGTGELFF
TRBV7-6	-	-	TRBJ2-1	TGTGCCAGCAGCTTGCGGGGGCCCTACAATGAGCAGTTCTTC	CASSLRGPYNEQFF
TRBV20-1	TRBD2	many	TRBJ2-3	TGCAGTGCTAGAAAGAGTAGCGGGGGGGCCACAGATACGCAGTATTTT	CSARKSSGGATDTQYF
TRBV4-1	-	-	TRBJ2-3	TGCGCCAGCAGCCAAGAGCCGACTAGCACAGATACGCAGTATTTT	CASSQEPTSTDTQYF
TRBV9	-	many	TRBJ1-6	TGTGCCAGCAGCGTGAAGGGCCAGGGCAATTCACCCCTCCACTTT	CASSVKGQGNSPLHF
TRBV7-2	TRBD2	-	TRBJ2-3	TGTGCCAGCAGCTTAGTCGGTAGCGGGGGATTACATACGCAGTATTTT	CASSLVGSGGLHTQYF
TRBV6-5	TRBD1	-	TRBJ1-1	TGTGCCAGCAGTTACACCTTTGGGACAGAGAATGGGGAAGCTTTCTTT	CASSYTFGTENGEAFF
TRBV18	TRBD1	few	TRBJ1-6	TGTGCCAGCTCACGGGAACAGGGGGGCTCACCCCTCCACTTT	CASSREQGGSPLHF
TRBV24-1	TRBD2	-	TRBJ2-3	TGTGCCACCAGTGAAGGCGGGGGGGCCGGAGATACGCAGTATTTT	CATSEGGGAGDTQYF
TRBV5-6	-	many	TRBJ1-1	TGTGCCAGCAGTGGACTCCCGGGCACTGAAGCTTTCTTT	CASSGLPGTEAFF
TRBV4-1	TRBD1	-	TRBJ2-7	TGCGCCAGCAGCCAATTGACAGGGATCGTCAACGAGCAGTACTTC	CASSQLTGIVNEQYF
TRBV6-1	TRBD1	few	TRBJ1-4	TGTGCCAGCTCAAAGGACAGGGTATTTGTTTCGAGTAATGAAAAACTGTTTTTT	CASSKDRVFVSSNEKLFF
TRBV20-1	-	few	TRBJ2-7	TGCAGTGCTAGAAAGGGGAAGGACACCTACGAGCAGTACTTC	CSARKGKDTYEQYF
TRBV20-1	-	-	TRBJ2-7	TGCAGTGCTAGAGTAGGGACGGGCCTCTACGAGCAGTACTTC	CSARVGTGLYEQYF